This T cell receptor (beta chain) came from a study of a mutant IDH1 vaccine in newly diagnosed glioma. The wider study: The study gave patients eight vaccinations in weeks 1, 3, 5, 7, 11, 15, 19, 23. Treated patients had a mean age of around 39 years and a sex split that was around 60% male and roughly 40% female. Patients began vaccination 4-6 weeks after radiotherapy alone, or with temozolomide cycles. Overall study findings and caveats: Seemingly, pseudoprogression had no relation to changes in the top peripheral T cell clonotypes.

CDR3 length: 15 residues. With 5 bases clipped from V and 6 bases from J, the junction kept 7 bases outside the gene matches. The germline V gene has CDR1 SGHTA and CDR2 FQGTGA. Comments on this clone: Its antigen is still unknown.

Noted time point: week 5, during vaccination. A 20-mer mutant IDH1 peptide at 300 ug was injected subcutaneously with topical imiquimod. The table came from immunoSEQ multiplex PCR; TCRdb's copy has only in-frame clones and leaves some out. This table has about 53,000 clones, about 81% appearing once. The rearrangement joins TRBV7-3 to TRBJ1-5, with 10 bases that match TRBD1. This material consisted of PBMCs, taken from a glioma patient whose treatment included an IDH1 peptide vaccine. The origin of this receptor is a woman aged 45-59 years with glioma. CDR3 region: CASSPSGTGVQPQHF. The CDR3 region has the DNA TGTGCCAGCAGCCCGTCCGGGACAGGGGTTCAGCCCCAGCATTTT.